This T cell receptor (beta chain) was observed in a study of CD8 T cells in ankylosing spondylitis. General observations from the study: Relatively rare in peripheral blood, disease-linked clones were also CD8+. Existing reports had already noted some motif variants in reactive arthritis synovial fluid and blood. It was reported that disease-linked clones were significantly enriched in matched ankylosing spondylitis synovial fluid. A TCR beta motif of roughly 8 highly homologous variants seemed to mark ankylosing spondylitis blood.

This clonotype was seen repeatedly, ten times or more. The antigen is not known. The CDR3 is made up of 14 amino acids. Looked up from germline, CDR1 is MDHEN and CDR2 is SYDVKM. Trimming left V 7 bases short and J 1 base short, with 13 bases between. Each TCR beta library was made by quantitative 5'-RACE that incorporated molecular barcodes. MiXCR was run by TCRdb on the 5' RACE reads, yielding one entry per CDR3 protein. Of a few hundred thousand distinct CDR3 sequences in the sample, 8% are singletons; the top ten hold more than 14%. This TCR came from a male donor with ankylosing spondylitis. The sample taken for sequencing was blood, either unsorted or a sorted T cell fraction (not recorded which). The chain combines TRBV28 with TRBJ1-1; unclear D gene. As DNA, the CDR3 is TGTGCCAGCAACGAACAAGGAAAGAACACTGAAGCTTTCTTT. Residues: CASNEQGKNTEAFF.